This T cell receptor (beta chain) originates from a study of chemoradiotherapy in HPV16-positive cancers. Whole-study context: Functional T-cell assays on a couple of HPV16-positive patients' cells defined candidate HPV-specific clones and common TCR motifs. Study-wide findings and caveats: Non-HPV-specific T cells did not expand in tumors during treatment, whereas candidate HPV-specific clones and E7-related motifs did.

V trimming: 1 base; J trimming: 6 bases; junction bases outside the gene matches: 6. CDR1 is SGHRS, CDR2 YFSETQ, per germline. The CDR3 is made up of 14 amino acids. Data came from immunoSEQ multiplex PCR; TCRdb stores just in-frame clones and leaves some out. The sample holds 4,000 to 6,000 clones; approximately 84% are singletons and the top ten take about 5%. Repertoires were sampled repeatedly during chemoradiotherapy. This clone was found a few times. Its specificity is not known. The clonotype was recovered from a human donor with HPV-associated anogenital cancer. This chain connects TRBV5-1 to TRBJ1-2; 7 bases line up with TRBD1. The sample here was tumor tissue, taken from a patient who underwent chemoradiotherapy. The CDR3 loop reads CASSLYTGDNGYTF. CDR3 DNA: TGCGCCAGCAGCTTGTATACAGGGGACAATGGCTACACCTTC.